The 29 T cell receptor beta chains below were found in one sample sequenced in a study of blood T cell repertoires in COVID-19. Only in-frame clones appear in the TCRdb table, and some are missing; sequencing was by immunoSEQ multiplex PCR. The sample includes roughly 380,000 clones, 85% to 90% seen only once; the top ten take under 1.2%. The sequenced material came from PBMCs or T cells enriched from blood (not recorded which). The receptors stem from a woman aged 25 to 39 who had been exposed to COVID-19.

V gene TRBV7-6 combines with J gene TRBJ2-1; 13 bases agree with TRBD2. In germline, CDR1 is SGHVS, CDR2 FNYEAQ. With 4 bases clipped from V and 5 bases from J, the junction kept 11 bases outside the gene matches. This CDR3 region has 18 residues. DNA for the CDR3: TGTGCCAGCAGCTCGACTAGCGGGAGGTCCCAGGGTAACAATGAGCAGTTCTTC. Translation: CASSSTSGRSQGNNEQFF.

The chain joins TRBV10-3 to TRBJ1-1; possibly TRBD1 for D (6 bases). The CDR3 is made up of 15 amino acids. CDR1 is ENHRY and CDR2 is SYGVKD in the germline V gene. Trimming shortened V by 7 bases and J by 7 bases, and 22 bases separated the two germline ends. The CDR3 loop reads CAIKVDRDIKREAFF. CDR3 nucleotide sequence: TGTGCCATCAAGGTCGACCGGGACATTAAACGTGAAGCTTTCTTT.

V is TRBV28 and J is TRBJ2-5; D is undetermined. The CDR3 runs to 13 residues. V was cut by 1 base and J by 5 bases, with 8 bases left in between. CDR1 is MDHEN and CDR2 is SYDVKM in the germline V gene. As DNA, the CDR3 is TGTGCCAGCAGTTTATATGGAGCCGAGACCCAGTACTTC. Its protein is CASSLYGAETQYF.

In its sample, this clone was seen a few times. V usage is TRBV7-9 and J usage is TRBJ1-4; 10 nucleotides line up with TRBD1. The V and J ends lost 4 bases and 7 bases, in that order; junction bases with no gene match: 3. Germline V lookup: CDR1 SEHNR, CDR2 FQNEAQ (reference sequence). The CDR3 is 14 amino acids. For the CDR3, the DNA is TGTGCCAGCAGCTCGGACAGGGGGTTTGAAAAACTGTTTTTT. The encoded protein is CASSSDRGFEKLFF.

V and J are TRBV19 and TRBJ2-2, with 7 positions matching TRBD1. This CDR3 has 16 amino acids. Germline V gene sequence: CDR1 LNHDA, CDR2 SQIVND (reference sequence). V was clipped by 3 bases and J by 0 bases; unmatched bases: 4. CDR3 amino acids: CASSISDRANTGELFF. The CDR3 nucleotides read TGTGCCAGTAGTATCTCCGACAGGGCGAACACCGGGGAGCTGTTTTTT.

This chain joins TRBV7-9 and TRBJ2-5; 9 bases fit TRBD1. Germline assignment: CDR1 SEHNR and CDR2 FQNEAQ (reference sequence). J gave up 5 bases and V 4 bases, and 11 bases lay outside the gene matches. The CDR3 has 16 residues. The CDR3 loop reads CASSSPTGGGWETQYF. The CDR3 DNA is TGTGCCAGCAGCTCCCCAACAGGGGGCGGATGGGAGACCCAGTACTTC.

This clone was observed once. V is TRBV4-1 and J is TRBJ2-3; D possibly corresponds to TRBD1 (5 bases). The germline gives CDR1 MGHRA, CDR2 YSYEKL. With 1 base removed from V and 1 base from J, the gap between germline ends came to 15 bases. The length of the CDR3 is 17 residues. The CDR3 loop reads CASSQGSGPLGTDTQYF. CDR3 nucleotides: TGCGCCAGCAGCCAAGGCTCAGGGCCCCTTGGCACAGATACGCAGTATTTT.

In its sample, this clone was seen a few times. For the CDR3, the DNA is TGTGCCAGCAGTTCGCGACTAGCAACCTACGAGCAGTACTTC. Translated: CASSSRLATYEQYF. The J gene is TRBJ2-7, the V gene TRBV27; 7 nucleotides match TRBD2. The V gene end was trimmed by 4 bases and the J gene end by 2 bases; junction bases not matched to a gene: 5. Germline CDR1 is MNHEY and CDR2 is SMNVEV (reference sequence). The CDR3 has 14 amino acids.

The genes are TRBV18 and TRBJ1-4; D unresolved. V was clipped by 2 bases and J by 6 bases, with 16 bases between them. This CDR3 is built from 16 residues. CDR1 and CDR2 (germline): KGHSH, LQKENI. Here the CDR3 reads CASSPNVQKVDEKLFF. The DNA of the CDR3 is TGTGCCAGCTCACCAAATGTACAGAAGGTTGATGAAAAACTGTTTTTT. The whole variable domain, remainder taken from reference TRBV18 and TRBJ1-4, is NAGVMQNPRHLVRRRGQEARLRCSPMKGHSHVYWYRQLPEEGLKFMVYLQKENIIDESGMPKERFSAEFPKEGPSILRIQQVVRGDSAAYFCASSPNVQKVDEKLFFGSGTQLSVL.

For this clone: The junction does not match germline at one end; this may be a read error. This chain links TRBV2 with TRBJ2-7, with D possibly being TRBD1 (6 bases). CDR3 size: 12 residues. Germline V gene data show CDR1 as SNHLY and CDR2 as FYNNEI. CDR3 in DNA: TGTGCCAGCAGTGAAAGTTGGGGGCACATCGGCTTC. Translating gives CASSESWGHIGF.

In nucleotides, the CDR3 is TGTGCCTGGTCCCAGGAAAACACTGAAGCTTTCTTT. It yields the protein CAWSQENTEAFF. The V call is TRBV30, the J call TRBJ1-1; D unclear. The germline gives CDR1 GTSNPN, CDR2 SVGIG (reference sequence). With 5 bases removed from V and 2 bases from J, the gap between germline ends came to 9 bases. There are 12 residues in the CDR3.

The chain uses TRBV13 and TRBJ2-1; 7 bases are a match to TRBD1. The CDR3 extends over 15 amino acids. With V trimmed by 0 bases and J by 6 bases, 5 bases remained unmatched. The germline CDR1 and CDR2 sequences are PRHDT and FYEKMQ (reference sequence). The CDR3 DNA sequence: TGTGCCAGCAGCTTAGGCACAGGGGTGGGCAATGAGCAGTTCTTC. It yields the protein CASSLGTGVGNEQFF.

The rearrangement uses TRBV21-1 and TRBJ2-6; no DNA check was done on the table's D call, TRBD1. TRBV21-1 is given as a pseudogene. The CDR3 sequence is 18 residues long. CDR3 sequence: CASSKGKGQGSGANVLTF. CDR3 bases: TGTGCCAGCAGCAAAGGGAAGGGACAGGGTTCTGGGGCCAACGTCCTGACTTTC.

This clone appeared a few times. This chain uses TRBV7-8 with TRBJ2-1; 9 bases are a match to TRBD1. The CDR3 extends over 14 amino acids. Trimming cost V 5 bases and J 5 bases; bases outside gene matches: 4. In germline, CDR1 is SGHVS, CDR2 FQNEAQ. The DNA for the CDR3 is TGTGCCAGCAGCCCCAGGACAGGGGACAATGAGCAGTTCTTC. Its protein is CASSPRTGDNEQFF. Full variable domain (outside the CDR3, taken from reference TRBV7-8 and TRBJ2-1): GAGVSQSPRYKVAKRGQDVALRCDPISGHVSLFWYQQALGQGPEFLTYFQNEAQLDKSGLPSDRFFAERPEGSVSTLKIQRTQQEDSAVYLCASSPRTGDNEQFFGPGTRLTVL.

J is TRBJ1-4 and V is TRBV27, with D hard to call. Germline V gives CDR1 MNHEY, CDR2 SMNVEV (reference sequence). The V end was cut by 8 bases, the J end by 8 bases, with 21 bases between. The length of the CDR3 is 15 residues. The CDR3 DNA reads TGTGCCAGCTCTCGCAGGCTATCGGGAGAGGAAAAACTGTTTTTT. It translates to CASSRRLSGEEKLFF.

The gene calls are TRBV5-4 and TRBJ2-1; a weak D match, TRBD2 (7 bases). The V gene lost 4 bases and the J gene lost 5 bases, with 19 bases spanning the gap. This CDR3 has 16 amino acids. Germline CDR1 SGHNT, CDR2 YYREEE (reference sequence). CDR3 in amino acids: CASSGGAGVVDNEQFF. CDR3 nucleotide sequence: TGTGCCAGCAGCGGGGGGGCTGGAGTGGTCGACAATGAGCAGTTCTTC.

About this clone: One junction end disagrees with the germline gene, perhaps due to a read error. The genes are TRBV29-1 and TRBJ1-1, with D perhaps TRBD1 (5 bases). Germline CDR1 is SQVTM and CDR2 is ANQGSEA. This CDR3 contains 13 residues. The CDR3 DNA follows: TGCAGCGTTCGGACACATCCGCAGGGTAAGGTGATCTTT. Amino acids: CSVRTHPQGKVIF.

The sample holds a few counts of this clone. This rearrangement joins TRBV28 to TRBJ1-4, with D possibly TRBD1 on 6 matching bases. V lost 4 bases, J lost 5 bases, and 14 bases lay in between. The CDR3 is 15 residues long. Germline V gene data show CDR1 as MDHEN and CDR2 as SYDVKM. DNA for the CDR3: TGTGCCAGCAGTTCCCGGACAGTTACAAATGAAAAACTGTTTTTT. Protein sequence: CASSSRTVTNEKLFF.

The CDR3 loop reads CASSLAGENEQFF. The CDR3 DNA follows: TGTGCCAGCAGCTTGGCAGGGGAAAATGAGCAGTTCTTC. The V call is TRBV13, the J call TRBJ2-1; possibly TRBD1 for D (6 bases). V was cut by 3 bases and J by 7 bases, with 10 bases left in between. CDR1 and CDR2 from the germline V gene are PRHDT and FYEKMQ (reference sequence). The CDR3 covers 13 residues. Based on the CDR3 plus reference TRBV13 and TRBJ2-1, the full variable domain is AAGVIQSPRHLIKEKRETATLKCYPIPRHDTVYWYQQGPGQDPQFLISFYEKMQSDKGSIPDRFSAQQFSDYHSELNMSSLELGDSALYFCASSLAGENEQFFGPGTRLTVL.

Worth noting for this clone: Other DNA sequences in the sample encode the same CDR3. The J gene is TRBJ1-1, the V gene TRBV11-3; a weak D match, TRBD1 (5 bases). This CDR3 has 13 amino acids. Germline CDR1 and CDR2: SGHNT and YENEEA. Trimming took off 5 bases at V and 3 bases at J, with 10 bases between the two ends. The CDR3 DNA is TGTGCCAGCAGCCCTCGGGGGGACACTGAAGCTTTCTTT. Protein sequence: CASSPRGDTEAFF. Supplemented by reference TRBV11-3 and TRBJ1-1, the full variable domain reads EAGVVQSPRYKIIEKKQPVAFWCNPISGHNTLYWYLQNLGQGPELLIRYENEEAVDDSQLPKDRFSAERLKGVDSTLKIQPAELGDSAVYLCASSPRGDTEAFFGQGTRLTVV.

This clone was counted once. Relative to the germline gene, one junction end is altered; a read error may explain this. This sequence joins TRBV2 and TRBJ2-7; TRBD1 matches at 7 bases. CDR1 and CDR2 (germline): SNHLY, FYNNEI. This CDR3 comprises 13 residues. The CDR3 loop is CASRPGTEAFVDF. The DNA of the CDR3 is TGTGCCAGCAGGCCCGGGACAGAAGCTTTCGTGGACTTC. Drawing the rest from reference TRBV2 and TRBJ2-7, the complete variable domain is EPEVTQTPSHQVTQMGQEVILRCVPISNHLYFYWYRQILGQKVEFLVSFYNNEISEKSEIFDDQFSVERPDGSNFTLKIRSTKLEDSAMYFCASRPGTEAFVDFGPGTRLTVT.

As concerns this clone: Other DNA sequences from this sample encode an identical CDR3 as well. This sequence joins TRBV19 and TRBJ1-5; D might be TRBD1 (5 bases). The ends were cut back, 3 bases at V and 1 base at J, with 7 bases in the middle. Germline values: CDR1 LNHDA, CDR2 SQIVND (reference sequence). This CDR3 has 14 residues. The CDR3 DNA sequence: TGTGCCAGTAGTATTAGGGGAAGCAATCAGCCCCAGCATTTT. Protein: CASSIRGSNQPQHF.

The chain is built from TRBV10-2 and TRBJ2-7; maybe TRBD1 (6 bases). The V gene lost 7 bases and the J gene lost 10 bases, with 11 bases spanning the gap. In germline, CDR1 is WSHSY, CDR2 SAAADI. This CDR3 is 10 amino acids long. The CDR3, as DNA: TGCGCCAGCAAAGGGGGATTACAGTACTTC. This translates into CASKGGLQYF.

This clone was counted a few times. The chain joins TRBV4-1 to TRBJ2-7; a weak D match, TRBD1 (5 bases). Germline-derived CDR1 and CDR2 are MGHRA and YSYEKL. Deletions cut 0 bases from V and 4 bases from J, with 19 bases between. This CDR3 spans 17 amino acids. CDR3 amino acids: CASSQDSGQTNVYEQYF. The CDR3 DNA is TGCGCCAGCAGCCAAGATTCAGGGCAGACCAACGTATACGAGCAGTACTTC.

The chain joins TRBV5-4 to TRBJ2-5, with 8 bases aligning to TRBD1. CDR3 length: 13 amino acids. From germline, CDR1 is SGHNT and CDR2 YYREEE (reference sequence). After removal of 4 bases from V and 4 bases from J, the junction contained 3 bases not matched to a gene. Here the CDR3 DNA reads TGTGCCAGCAGCCCAGGGGGCGGAGAGACCCAGTACTTC. Protein sequence: CASSPGGGETQYF.

The sample holds many counts of this clone. This chain uses TRBV6-5 with TRBJ2-7, with TRBD1 matching over 7 bases. Per germline, CDR1 MNHEY and CDR2 SVGAGI. V was clipped by 7 bases and J by 0 bases; unmatched bases: 9. The CDR3 has 15 residues. This CDR3 reads CASTEKGDSSYEQYF. CDR3 in DNA: TGTGCCAGCACCGAAAAGGGGGACAGCTCCTACGAGCAGTACTTC.

The rearrangement uses TRBV13 and TRBJ2-1; 7 nucleotides match TRBD2. Germline V gene lookup returns CDR1 PRHDT and CDR2 FYEKMQ (reference sequence). The CDR3 length is 13 residues. The J segment lost 8 bases and the V segment lost 7 bases, leaving 8 bases of the junction unmatched. DNA of the CDR3: TGTGCCAGCACCGGACTAGATAAGGATGAGCAGTTCTTC. Translation: CASTGLDKDEQFF.

The chain joins TRBV5-1 to TRBJ1-2; TRBD1 might be the D (5 bases). This CDR3 is 14 amino acids long. Trimming took off 0 bases at V and 6 bases at J, with 12 bases between the two ends. Germline assignment: CDR1 SGHRS and CDR2 YFSETQ. The CDR3 nucleotides are TGCGCCAGCAGCTTGGAGGGGCAGGGCGATGGCTACACCTTC. Translating it yields CASSLEGQGDGYTF. The full variable domain, completed using reference TRBV5-1 and TRBJ1-2, is KAGVTQTPRYLIKTRGQQVTLSCSPISGHRSVSWYQQTPGQGLQFLFEYFSETQRNKGNFPGRFSGRQFSNSRSEMNVSTLELGDSALYLCASSLEGQGDGYTFGSGTRLTVV.

J is TRBJ1-1 and V is TRBV29-1; D ambiguous. V dropped 7 bases and J dropped 4 bases, with 10 bases sitting between them. Germline V CDR1 and CDR2: SQVTM, ANQGSEA. The CDR3 length is 11 residues. CDR3: CSAESGTEAFF. In DNA form, the CDR3 reads TGCAGCGCCGAGTCGGGCACTGAAGCTTTCTTT.